These T cell receptor beta chains were read from a single sample in a study of cytomegalovirus exposure and HLA in healthy donors. The method was immunoSEQ multiplex PCR; TCRdb's version includes in-frame clones alone and lacks a portion of them. The sample has tens of thousands of clones, about 90% seen once; the top ten hold roughly 1.3%. The material sequenced was PBMCs. Receptor source: a woman younger than 30 in good health and CMV-seronegative. Both conserved end residues are part of each CDR3. Fields, in order: CDR3 length, V gene, J gene, D gene, clone size, CDR3 protein, CDR3 DNA. The D gene is left open where the match is weak. Clone size is shown for a subset of rows, as once, few, many or a class of expanded clone.

18	TRBV18	TRBJ2-6	TRBD1	-	CASSQTTGGATGANVLTF	TGTGCCAGCTCACAAACGACAGGGGGAGCCACTGGGGCCAACGTCCTGACTTTC
13	TRBV15	TRBJ2-7	-	-	CATSRVTEHEQYF	TGTGCCACCAGCAGAGTGACAGAGCACGAGCAGTACTTC
16	TRBV18	TRBJ2-1	TRBD2	-	CASSPVGLAADNEQFF	TGTGCCAGCTCACCAGTAGGACTAGCGGCAGACAATGAGCAGTTCTTC
15	TRBV13	TRBJ2-7	-	once	CASSLARGITYEQYF	TGTGCCAGCAGCTTAGCTAGGGGAATTACCTACGAGCAGTACTTC
15	TRBV6-5	TRBJ1-1	-	-	CASKRAVGVNTEAFF	TGTGCCAGCAAGCGGGCGGTCGGAGTGAACACTGAAGCTTTCTTT
15	TRBV7-2	TRBJ1-4	-	-	CASSLRGYGDEKLFF	TGTGCCAGCAGCTTACGAGGGTACGGTGACGAAAAACTGTTTTTT
16	TRBV28	TRBJ1-4	TRBD1	-	CASSPRGQGLNEKLFF	TGTGCCAGCAGTCCCCGGGGACAGGGGCTTAATGAAAAACTGTTTTTT
17	TRBV5-4	TRBJ2-1	TRBD2	-	CASRKDVAGGTYNEQFF	TGTGCCAGCAGGAAAGATGTAGCGGGGGGAACCTACAATGAGCAGTTCTTC
13	TRBV28	TRBJ1-2	TRBD1	-	CASRLTGTYGYTF	TGTGCCAGCAGACTGACAGGGACCTATGGCTACACCTTC
15	TRBV6-5	TRBJ2-6	-	-	CASSYSSSGANVLTF	TGTGCCAGCAGTTATTCCAGCTCTGGGGCCAACGTCCTGACTTTC
16	TRBV15	TRBJ2-2	TRBD1	-	CATSRETGTGVGELFF	TGTGCCACCAGCAGGGAAACGGGGACAGGGGTCGGGGAGCTGTTTTTT
12	TRBV19	TRBJ2-1	TRBD2	-	CASSTTSHEQFF	TGTGCCAGTAGTACGACTAGCCATGAGCAGTTCTTC
20	TRBV28	TRBJ1-5	TRBD1	-	CASSPYSRDRGREGDQPQHF	TGTGCCAGCAGTCCATACTCCCGGGACAGGGGGCGCGAAGGGGATCAGCCCCAGCATTTT
14	TRBV30	TRBJ2-1	TRBD2	-	CAWSGLAVYNEQFF	TGTGCCTGGAGTGGCCTAGCGGTCTACAATGAGCAGTTCTTC
13	TRBV11-2	TRBJ1-1	-	once	CASSLFNYDEAFF	TGTGCCAGCAGCTTATTTAACTACGATGAAGCTTTCTTT
18	TRBV18	TRBJ1-6	-	-	CASSPRSATGHRNSPLHF	TGTGCCAGCTCACCACGTTCAGCTACGGGACACCGTAATTCACCCCTCCACTTT